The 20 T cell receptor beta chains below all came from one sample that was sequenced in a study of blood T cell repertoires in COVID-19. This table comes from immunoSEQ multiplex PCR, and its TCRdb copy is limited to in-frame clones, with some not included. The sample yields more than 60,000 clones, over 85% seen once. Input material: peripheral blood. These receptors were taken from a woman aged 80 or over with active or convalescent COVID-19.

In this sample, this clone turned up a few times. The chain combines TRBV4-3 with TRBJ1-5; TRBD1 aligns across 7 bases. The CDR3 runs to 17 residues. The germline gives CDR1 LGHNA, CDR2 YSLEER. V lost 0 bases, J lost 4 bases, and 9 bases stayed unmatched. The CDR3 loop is CASSQDPYGQVNQPQHF. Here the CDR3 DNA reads TGCGCCAGCAGCCAAGATCCTTATGGACAGGTAAATCAGCCCCAGCATTTT.

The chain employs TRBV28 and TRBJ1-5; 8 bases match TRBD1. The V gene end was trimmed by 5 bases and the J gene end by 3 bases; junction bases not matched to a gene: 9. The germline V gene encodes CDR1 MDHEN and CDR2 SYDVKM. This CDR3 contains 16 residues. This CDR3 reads CASSPGTGGINQPQHF. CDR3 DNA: TGTGCCAGCAGTCCCGGGACAGGAGGCATCAATCAGCCCCAGCATTTT.

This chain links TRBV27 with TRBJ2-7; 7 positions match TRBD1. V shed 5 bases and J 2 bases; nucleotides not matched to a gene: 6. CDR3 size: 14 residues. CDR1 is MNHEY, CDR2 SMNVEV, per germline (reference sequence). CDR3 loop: CASSQMGQPYEQYF. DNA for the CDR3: TGTGCCAGCAGTCAAATGGGACAGCCCTACGAGCAGTACTTC.

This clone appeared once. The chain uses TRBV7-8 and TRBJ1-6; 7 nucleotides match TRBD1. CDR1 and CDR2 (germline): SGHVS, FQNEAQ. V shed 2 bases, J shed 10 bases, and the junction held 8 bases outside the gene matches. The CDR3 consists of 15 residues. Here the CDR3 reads CASSLQQGLNSPLHF. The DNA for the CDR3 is TGTGCCAGCAGCTTACAACAGGGGCTAAACTCACCCCTCCACTTT.

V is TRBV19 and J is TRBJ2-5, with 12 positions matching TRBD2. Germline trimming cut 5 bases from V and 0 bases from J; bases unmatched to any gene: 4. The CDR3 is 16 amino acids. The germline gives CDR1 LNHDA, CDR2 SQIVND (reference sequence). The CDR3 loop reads CASSFLAGGYQETQYF. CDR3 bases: TGTGCCAGTAGTTTCCTAGCGGGGGGGTACCAAGAGACCCAGTACTTC.

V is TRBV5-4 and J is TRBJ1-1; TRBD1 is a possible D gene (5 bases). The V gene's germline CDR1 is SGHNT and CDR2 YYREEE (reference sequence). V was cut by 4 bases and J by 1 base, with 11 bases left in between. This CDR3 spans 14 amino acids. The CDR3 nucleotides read TGTGCCAGCAGCCGGGGGTGGGGGAACACTGAAGCTTTCTTT. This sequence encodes CASSRGWGNTEAFF. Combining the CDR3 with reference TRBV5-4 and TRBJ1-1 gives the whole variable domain ETGVTQSPTHLIKTRGQQVTLRCSSQSGHNTVSWYQQALGQGPQFIFQYYREEENGRGNFPPRFSGLQFPNYSSELNVNALELDDSALYLCASSRGWGNTEAFFGQGTRLTVV.

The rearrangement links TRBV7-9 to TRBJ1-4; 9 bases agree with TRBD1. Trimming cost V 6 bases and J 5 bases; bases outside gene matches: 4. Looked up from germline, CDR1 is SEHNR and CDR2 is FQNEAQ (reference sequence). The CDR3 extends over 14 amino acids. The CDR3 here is CASSTTGGNEKLFF. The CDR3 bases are TGTGCCAGCAGTACGACAGGGGGGAATGAAAAACTGTTTTTT. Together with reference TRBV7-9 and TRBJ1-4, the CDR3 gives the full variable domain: DTGVSQNPRHKITKRGQNVTFRCDPISEHNRLYWYRQTLGQGPEFLTYFQNEAQLEKSRLLSDRFSAERPKGSFSTLEIQRTEQGDSAMYLCASSTTGGNEKLFFGSGTQLSVL.

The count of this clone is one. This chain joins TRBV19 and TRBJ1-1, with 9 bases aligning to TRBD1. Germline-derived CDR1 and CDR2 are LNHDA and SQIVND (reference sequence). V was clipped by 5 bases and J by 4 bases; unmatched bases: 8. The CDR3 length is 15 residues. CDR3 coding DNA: TGTGCCAGTAGTGCCGGGACAGGGTATCGCACTGAAGCTTTCTTT. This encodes CASSAGTGYRTEAFF.

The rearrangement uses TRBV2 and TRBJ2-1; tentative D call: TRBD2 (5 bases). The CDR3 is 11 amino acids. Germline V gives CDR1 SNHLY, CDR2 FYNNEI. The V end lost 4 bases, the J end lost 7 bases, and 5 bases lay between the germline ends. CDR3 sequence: CASSGGNEQFF. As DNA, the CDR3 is TGTGCCAGCAGTGGCGGGAATGAGCAGTTCTTC.

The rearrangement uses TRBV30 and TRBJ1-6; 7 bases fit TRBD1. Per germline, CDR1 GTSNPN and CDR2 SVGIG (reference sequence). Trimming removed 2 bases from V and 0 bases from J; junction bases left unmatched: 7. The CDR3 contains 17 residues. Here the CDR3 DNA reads TGTGCCTGGAGTATGGACAGGATGAGCTCCTATAATTCACCCCTCCACTTT. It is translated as CAWSMDRMSSYNSPLHF.

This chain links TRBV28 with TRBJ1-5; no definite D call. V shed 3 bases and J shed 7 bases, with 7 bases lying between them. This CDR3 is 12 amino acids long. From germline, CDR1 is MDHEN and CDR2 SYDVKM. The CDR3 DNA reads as TGTGCCAGCAGTTTGGCGAGGCAGCCCCAGCATTTT. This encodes CASSLARQPQHF. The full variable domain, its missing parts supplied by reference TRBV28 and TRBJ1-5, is DVKVTQSSRYLVKRTGEKVFLECVQDMDHENMFWYRQDPGLGLRLIYFSYDVKMKEKGDIPEGYSVSREKKERFSLILESASTNQTSMYLCASSLARQPQHFGDGTRLSIL.

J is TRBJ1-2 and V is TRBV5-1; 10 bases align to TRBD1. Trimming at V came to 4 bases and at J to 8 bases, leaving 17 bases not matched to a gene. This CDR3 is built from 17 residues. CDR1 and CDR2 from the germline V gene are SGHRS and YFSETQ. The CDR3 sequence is CASSVAGTGVVTEGYTF. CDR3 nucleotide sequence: TGCGCCAGCAGCGTGGCCGGGACAGGGGTGGTGACTGAGGGCTACACCTTC.

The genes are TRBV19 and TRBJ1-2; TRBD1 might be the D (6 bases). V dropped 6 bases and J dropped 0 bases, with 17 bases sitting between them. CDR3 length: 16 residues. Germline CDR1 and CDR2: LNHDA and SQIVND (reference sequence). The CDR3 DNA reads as TGTGCCAGTAGCCTGTCAAGGGGGATTTCTAACTATGGCTACACCTTC. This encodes CASSLSRGISNYGYTF.

The CDR3 sequence: CASSLERGRTDTQYF. The CDR3 DNA sequence: TGTGCCAGCAGCTTAGAGCGGGGACGCACAGATACGCAGTATTTT. The chain combines TRBV7-2 with TRBJ2-3, with 7 positions matching TRBD2. V lost 1 base, J lost 1 base, and 2 bases stayed unmatched. The CDR3 loop spans 15 amino acids. The germline V gene encodes CDR1 SGHTA and CDR2 FQGNSA.

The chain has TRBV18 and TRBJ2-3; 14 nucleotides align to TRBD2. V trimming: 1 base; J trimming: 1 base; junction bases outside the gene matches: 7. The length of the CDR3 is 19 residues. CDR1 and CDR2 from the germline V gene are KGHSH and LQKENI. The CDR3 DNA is TGTGCCAGCTCACCACGGACTAGCGGGGGGCACCTACGCACAGATACGCAGTATTTT. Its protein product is CASSPRTSGGHLRTDTQYF.

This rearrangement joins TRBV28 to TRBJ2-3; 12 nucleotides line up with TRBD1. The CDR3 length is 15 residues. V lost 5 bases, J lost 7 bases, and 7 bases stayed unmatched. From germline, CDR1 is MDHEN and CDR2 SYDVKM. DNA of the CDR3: TGTGCCAGCAGTCCAGGGACAGGGGGCCCCTATACGCAGTATTTT. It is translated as CASSPGTGGPYTQYF.

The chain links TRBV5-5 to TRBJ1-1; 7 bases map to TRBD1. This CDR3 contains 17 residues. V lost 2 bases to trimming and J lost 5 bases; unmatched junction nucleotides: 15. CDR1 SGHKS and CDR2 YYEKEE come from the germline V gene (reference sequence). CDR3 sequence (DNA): TGTGCCAGCAGCTTTTCTAGACAGGGTCCGAAAAAGACTGAAGCTTTCTTT. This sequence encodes CASSFSRQGPKKTEAFF.

In DNA form, the CDR3 reads TGTGCCAGCAGCTTATATCCAGCGGGGGGGCCCGGGCAGTTCTTC. Translation: CASSLYPAGGPGQFF. This chain joins TRBV7-2 and TRBJ2-1; 10 nucleotides agree with TRBD2. V shed 2 bases, J shed 12 bases, and the junction held 10 bases outside the gene matches. Germline V gene lookup returns CDR1 SGHTA and CDR2 FQGNSA. The CDR3 covers 15 residues.

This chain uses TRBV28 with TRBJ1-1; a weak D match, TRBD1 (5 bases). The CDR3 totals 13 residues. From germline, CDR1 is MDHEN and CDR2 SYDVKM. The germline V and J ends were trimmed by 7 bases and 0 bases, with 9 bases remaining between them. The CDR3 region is CASIGAMNTEAFF. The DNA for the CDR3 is TGTGCCAGCATTGGGGCCATGAACACTGAAGCTTTCTTT.

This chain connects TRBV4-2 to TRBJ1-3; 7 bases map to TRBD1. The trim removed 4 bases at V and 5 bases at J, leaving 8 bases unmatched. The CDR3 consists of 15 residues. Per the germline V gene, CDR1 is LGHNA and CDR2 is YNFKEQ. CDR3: CASSLRDRERNTIYF. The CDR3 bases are TGTGCCAGCAGCCTCCGGGACAGAGAACGAAACACCATATATTTT.